The 24 T cell receptor beta chains in this list originate from one sample, sequenced in a study of Ad26.COV2.S vaccination and SARS-CoV-2 variants. Treatment of the sample: about 20 received Ad26.COV2.S at low or high dose, single or two shots; about five received placebo; per-sample allocation not given. Day 63 following the first vaccine or placebo injection was when the samples were taken. Using immunoSEQ multiplex PCR, the repertoire was profiled, and TCRdb retains in-frame clones only, with some absent. The table records more than 400,000 clones, approximately 92% of them present only once. The source material was peripheral blood, sampled in a trial of Ad26.COV2.S vaccine versus placebo. The origin of the receptors is a person aged 18 to 59 who received the Ad26.COV2.S COVID-19 vaccine or a placebo.

The CDR3 DNA sequence: TGTGCCAGCTCTCACGACAGAATGAACACTGAAGCTTTCTTT. This translates into CASSHDRMNTEAFF. V is TRBV18 and J is TRBJ1-1; weak D call: TRBD1 (5 bases). V dropped 6 bases and J dropped 0 bases, with 11 bases sitting between them. Per germline, CDR1 KGHSH and CDR2 LQKENI. CDR3 length: 14 amino acids.

This chain connects TRBV7-9 to TRBJ1-4, with TRBD1 matching 11 bases. The CDR3 has 15 residues. The ends lost 5 bases at V and 8 bases at J; junction bases unmatched: 7. The germline gives CDR1 SEHNR, CDR2 FQNEAQ (reference sequence). CDR3 DNA sequence: TGTGCCAGCAGCGCCCGGGACAGGGGGGGCGAAAAACTGTTTTTT. This gives the protein CASSARDRGGEKLFF.

This sequence joins TRBV7-2 and TRBJ2-7, with D possibly being TRBD1 (5 bases). CDR1 and CDR2 from the germline V gene are SGHTA and FQGNSA. V was cut by 4 bases and J by 4 bases, with 17 bases left in between. The CDR3 totals 15 residues. The CDR3 DNA is TGTGCCAGCAGCTCTAACCCCCCCAGGGAATACGAGCAGTACTTC. Translation gives CASSSNPPREYEQYF.

CDR3 in DNA: TGTGCCACCAGTGATTCGGCAGGGAGGGCTGAAGCTTTCTTT. Translated: CATSDSAGRAEAFF. This chain connects TRBV24-1 to TRBJ1-1, with D possibly TRBD1 on 5 matching bases. This CDR3 is 14 amino acids long. V lost 2 bases and J lost 6, with 12 bases in between. Germline loops: CDR1 KGHDR, CDR2 SFDVKD.

This clone was observed a few times. This sample also contains other DNA sequences that code for the same CDR3. Written as DNA, the CDR3 is TGTGCCAGTAGTATAGCAGATTCCTACGAGCAGTACTTC. Protein product: CASSIADSYEQYF. This chain connects TRBV19 to TRBJ2-7; D not certain. In germline, CDR1 is LNHDA, CDR2 SQIVND (reference sequence). Trimming removed 1 base at V and 1 base at J, with 5 bases between. The length of the CDR3 is 13 residues. Combining the CDR3 with reference TRBV19 and TRBJ2-7 gives the whole variable domain DGGITQSPKYLFRKEGQNVTLSCEQNLNHDAMYWYRQDPGQGLRLIYYSQIVNDFQKGDIAEGYSVSREKKESFPLTVTSAQKNPTAFYLCASSIADSYEQYFGPGTRLTVT.

The chain joins TRBV15 to TRBJ1-6; D ambiguous. The CDR3 consists of 15 residues. Germline CDR1 is LNHNV and CDR2 is YYDKDF (reference sequence). The V end was cut by 1 base, the J end by 4 bases, with 8 bases between. CDR3 in amino acids: CATSRAPAYNSPLHF. As DNA, the CDR3 is TGTGCCACCAGCAGAGCGCCTGCTTATAATTCACCCCTCCACTTT.

The chain employs TRBV14 and TRBJ1-4; no firm D call. Per the germline V gene, CDR1 is SGHDN and CDR2 is FVKESK. V lost 4 bases and J 6 bases, leaving 15 bases between the germline ends. The CDR3 totals 15 residues. The CDR3 DNA is TGTGCCAGCAGCCGTCGTGCAGGCTCCTATGAAAAACTGTTTTTT. Amino acids: CASSRRAGSYEKLFF. Full variable domain (outside the CDR3, taken from reference TRBV14 and TRBJ1-4): EAGVTQFPSHSVIEKGQTVTLRCDPISGHDNLYWYRRVMGKEIKFLLHFVKESKQDESGMPNNRFLAERTGGTYSTLKVQPAELEDSGVYFCASSRRAGSYEKLFFGSGTQLSVL.

This chain connects TRBV5-4 to TRBJ2-3; 10 bases line up with TRBD2. CDR1 SGHNT and CDR2 YYREEE come from the germline V gene (reference sequence). The CDR3 consists of 16 residues. The trim removed 5 bases at V and 3 bases at J, leaving 9 bases unmatched. The CDR3 loop is CASSPSGGAKTDTQYF. Written as DNA, the CDR3 is TGTGCCAGCAGTCCCAGCGGGGGGGCAAAAACAGATACGCAGTATTTT. The complete variable domain, with remaining parts taken from reference TRBV5-4 and TRBJ2-3, reads ETGVTQSPTHLIKTRGQQVTLRCSSQSGHNTVSWYQQALGQGPQFIFQYYREEENGRGNFPPRFSGLQFPNYSSELNVNALELDDSALYLCASSPSGGAKTDTQYFGPGTRLTVL.

The chain employs TRBV10-2 and TRBJ2-4; maybe TRBD2 (5 bases). The CDR3 runs to 15 residues. The germline V gene has CDR1 WSHSY and CDR2 SAAADI. V was pared by 6 bases and J by 0 bases, with 12 bases between. CDR3 in DNA: TGCGCCAGCAGCGGAGGATGGGGAGCCAAAAACATTCAGTACTTC. Residues: CASSGGWGAKNIQYF.

The chain carries TRBV11-2 and TRBJ2-7; TRBD1 aligns across 10 bases. Germline V lookup: CDR1 SGHAT, CDR2 FQNNGV. The CDR3 runs to 15 residues. The V gene end was trimmed by 5 bases and the J gene end by 3 bases; junction bases not matched to a gene: 7. The CDR3 DNA reads TGTGCCAGCAGCAGACAGGGGGCGGCTTTCTACGAGCAGTACTTC. Encoded protein: CASSRQGAAFYEQYF.

This clone was counted once. Other DNA sequences of this sample code for an identical CDR3. The V gene is TRBV28, the J gene TRBJ2-2; D uncertain. The V gene's germline CDR1 is MDHEN and CDR2 SYDVKM. There are 12 residues in the CDR3. Trimming removed 3 bases at V and 6 bases at J, with 5 bases between. As DNA, the CDR3 is TGTGCCAGCAGTTTTGGTTCCGGGGAGCTGTTTTTT. Amino acid sequence: CASSFGSGELFF. The variable domain in full, completed from reference TRBV28 and TRBJ2-2, reads DVKVTQSSRYLVKRTGEKVFLECVQDMDHENMFWYRQDPGLGLRLIYFSYDVKMKEKGDIPEGYSVSREKKERFSLILESASTNQTSMYLCASSFGSGELFFGEGSRLTVL.

CDR3 sequence: CASSVTGLSNQPQHF. The CDR3 DNA sequence: TGTGCCAGCAGTGTGACAGGACTAAGTAATCAGCCCCAGCATTTT. The V call is TRBV6-2 or TRBV6-3, the J call TRBJ1-5; D possibly corresponds to TRBD1 (6 bases). The CDR3 loop spans 15 amino acids. Germline V gene sequence: CDR1 MNHEY, CDR2 SVGEGT. V was cut by 5 bases and J by 4 bases, with 15 bases left in between.

The chain is built from TRBV19 and TRBJ1-2, with D possibly being TRBD1 (5 bases). CDR3 length: 14 amino acids. The V and J ends lost 2 bases and 4 bases respectively, with 11 bases between them. Germline V lookup: CDR1 LNHDA, CDR2 SQIVND (reference sequence). DNA of the CDR3: TGTGCCAGTAGTATATCAGACAGTACCTATGGCTACACCTTC. Translated, it gives CASSISDSTYGYTF.

The chain recombines TRBV7-8 with TRBJ1-3, with D unresolved. The CDR3 consists of 16 residues. V lost 3 bases and J 8 bases, leaving 20 bases between the germline ends. Germline lookup yields CDR1 SGHVS and CDR2 FQNEAQ. CDR3 protein: CASSLTPRQAGDTIYF. DNA of the CDR3: TGTGCCAGCAGCTTGACCCCCAGACAAGCCGGCGACACCATATATTTT.

This clone has only one observation. The chain has TRBV27 and TRBJ2-1; D uncertain. V was pared by 1 base and J by 6 bases, with 4 bases between. This CDR3 comprises 12 residues. CDR1 is MNHEY and CDR2 is SMNVEV in the germline V gene (reference sequence). The DNA for the CDR3 is TGTGCCAGCAGTTTATTCCCCAATGAGCAGTTCTTC. This translates into CASSLFPNEQFF.

The chain recombines TRBV5-1 with TRBJ1-1; 8 nucleotides line up with TRBD1. This CDR3 is 14 amino acids long. J lost 3 bases, V lost 4 bases, and 5 bases had no gene match. CDR1 and CDR2 (germline): SGHRS, YFSETQ. This CDR3 reads CASSKTGVYTEAFF. CDR3 sequence (DNA): TGCGCCAGCAGCAAGACAGGGGTGTACACTGAAGCTTTCTTT. The complete variable domain, with remaining parts taken from reference TRBV5-1 and TRBJ1-1, reads KAGVTQTPRYLIKTRGQQVTLSCSPISGHRSVSWYQQTPGQGLQFLFEYFSETQRNKGNFPGRFSGRQFSNSRSEMNVSTLELGDSALYLCASSKTGVYTEAFFGQGTRLTVV.

J is TRBJ2-7 and V is TRBV3-1 (or the pseudogene TRBV3-2); 7 bases are a match to TRBD1. CDR1 and CDR2 (germline): LGHDT, YNNKEL (reference sequence). The V segment lost 4 bases and the J segment 6 bases; nucleotides outside the gene matches: 6. This CDR3 spans 13 amino acids. The CDR3 protein is CASSRQGSGEQYF. The CDR3 region has the DNA TGTGCCAGCAGCCGACAGGGATCCGGCGAGCAGTACTTC.

The CDR3 region is CASSQQTGEYGYTF. The DNA of the CDR3 is TGCGCCAGCAGCCAACAGACAGGCGAATATGGCTACACCTTC. The V gene is TRBV4-3, the J gene TRBJ1-2; TRBD1 might be the D (6 bases). V lost 2 bases and J lost 5, with 12 bases in between. The V gene's germline CDR1 is LGHNA and CDR2 YSLEER. The length of the CDR3 is 14 residues.

Only one count was recorded for this clone. The chain uses TRBV5-1 and TRBJ1-1, with D possibly matching TRBD1 (6 bases). This CDR3 spans 15 amino acids. Trimming removed 4 bases at V and 5 bases at J, with 18 bases between. Germline V gives CDR1 SGHRS, CDR2 YFSETQ. The CDR3, as DNA: TGCGCCAGCAGCCCGGGACACGGAAGTTTAACTGAAGCTTTCTTT. Translating gives CASSPGHGSLTEAFF.

The V and J genes are TRBV6-6 and TRBJ2-7, with D maybe TRBD1 (5 bases). CDR3 length equals 14 residues. Trimming stripped 3 bases from V and 2 bases from J, with 11 bases between. From germline, CDR1 is MNHNY and CDR2 SVGAGI (reference sequence). The CDR3 nucleotides read TGTGCCAGCAGTTATGGACACGGAACCTACGAGCAGTACTTC. Translation gives CASSYGHGTYEQYF.

The chain couples TRBV6-2 or TRBV6-3 to TRBJ2-5; TRBD1 is a possible D gene (6 bases). The CDR3 loop spans 13 amino acids. Germline V gene sequence: CDR1 MNHEY, CDR2 SVGEGT. Trimming stripped 4 bases from V and 3 bases from J, with 9 bases between. The CDR3 loop is CASSFGQKETQYF. CDR3 coding DNA: TGTGCCAGCAGTTTCGGACAGAAAGAGACCCAGTACTTC.

The rearrangement uses TRBV3-1 (or the pseudogene TRBV3-2) and TRBJ2-1; D possibly uses TRBD1 or TRBD2 (5 bases each). Germline assignment: CDR1 LGHDT and CDR2 YNNKEL (reference sequence). V shed 1 base and J shed 9 bases, with 22 bases lying between them. CDR3 length: 17 residues. The DNA of the CDR3 is TGTGCCAGCAGCCAAGCAATGAAGGGGACCCCTCTCTGTGAGCAGTTCTTC. This codes for CASSQAMKGTPLCEQFF.

The chain recombines TRBV19 with TRBJ1-2; 8 bases match TRBD1. Per germline, CDR1 LNHDA and CDR2 SQIVND (reference sequence). This CDR3 comprises 14 residues. V dropped 3 bases and J dropped 4; count of bases not matched to a gene: 4. The CDR3 DNA follows: TGTGCCAGTAGTATCGGCGGACAGGGCTATGGCTACACCTTC. This codes for CASSIGGQGYGYTF.

J is TRBJ1-5 and V is TRBV28, with D maybe TRBD1 (5 bases). V was clipped by 8 bases and J by 7 bases, with 30 bases between them. The CDR3 sequence is 18 residues long. The germline V gene encodes CDR1 MDHEN and CDR2 SYDVKM. CDR3 DNA sequence: TGTGCCAGCTATGGGGATATAACCGCACAGGCCCCAGGGCAGCCCCAGCATTTT. Its protein product is CASYGDITAQAPGQPQHF.